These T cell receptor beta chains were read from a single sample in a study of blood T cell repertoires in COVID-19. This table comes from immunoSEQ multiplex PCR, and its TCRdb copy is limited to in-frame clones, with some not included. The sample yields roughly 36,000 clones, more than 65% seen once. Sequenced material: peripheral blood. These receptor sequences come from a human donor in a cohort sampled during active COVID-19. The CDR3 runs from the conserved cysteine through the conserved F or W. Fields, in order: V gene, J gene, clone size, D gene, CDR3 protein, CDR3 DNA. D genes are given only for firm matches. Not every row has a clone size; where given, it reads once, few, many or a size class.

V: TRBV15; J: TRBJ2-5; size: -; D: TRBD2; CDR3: CATSLTSGKIKTQYF; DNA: TGTGCCACCAGCTTGACTAGCGGGAAAATTAAGACCCAGTACTTC
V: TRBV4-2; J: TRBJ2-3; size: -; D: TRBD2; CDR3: CASSQELAGGTDTQYF; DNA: TGTGCCAGCAGCCAAGAACTAGCGGGGGGCACAGATACGCAGTATTTT
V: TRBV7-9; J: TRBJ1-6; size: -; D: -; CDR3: CASSPGGGADNSPLHF; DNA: TGTGCCAGCAGCCCCGGAGGAGGGGCCGACAATTCACCCCTCCACTTT
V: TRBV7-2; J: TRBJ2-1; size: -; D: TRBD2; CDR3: CASSERGVGGEQFF; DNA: TGTGCCAGCAGTGAGCGGGGGGTTGGAGGTGAGCAGTTCTTC
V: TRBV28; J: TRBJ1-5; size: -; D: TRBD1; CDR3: CASRSTTGGRSNQPQHF; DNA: TGTGCCAGCAGGAGCACTACAGGGGGACGTAGCAATCAGCCCCAGCATTTT
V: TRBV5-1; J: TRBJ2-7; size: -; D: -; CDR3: CASSLFPASDEQYF; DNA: TGCGCCAGCAGCTTGTTTCCAGCCAGCGACGAGCAGTACTTC
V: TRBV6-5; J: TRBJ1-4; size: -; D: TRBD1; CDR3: CASIRGQGNEKLFF; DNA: TGTGCCAGCATCCGAGGACAGGGAAATGAAAAACTGTTTTTT
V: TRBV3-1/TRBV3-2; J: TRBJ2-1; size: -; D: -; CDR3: CASSQDLNEQFF; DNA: TGTGCCAGCAGCCAAGATCTGAATGAGCAGTTCTTC
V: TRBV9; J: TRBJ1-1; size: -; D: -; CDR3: CASSVAPGNTEAFF; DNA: TGTGCCAGCAGCGTAGCTCCGGGGAACACTGAAGCTTTCTTT
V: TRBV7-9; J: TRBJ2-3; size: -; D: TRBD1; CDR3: CASSLDRHTQYF; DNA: TGTGCCAGCAGCTTGGACAGGCATACGCAGTATTTT
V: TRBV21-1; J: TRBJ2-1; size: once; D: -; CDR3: CASSKNEGLAGYNEQFF; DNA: TGTGCCAGCAGCAAAAACGAGGGACTAGCGGGGTACAATGAGCAGTTCTTC
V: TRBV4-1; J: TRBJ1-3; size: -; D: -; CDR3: CASSQVPAGNSGNTIYF; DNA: TGCGCCAGCAGCCAAGTCCCCGCAGGCAACTCTGGAAACACCATATATTTT
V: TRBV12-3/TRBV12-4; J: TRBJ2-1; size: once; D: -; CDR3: CASNTGWYNEQFF; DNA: TGTGCCAGCAATACAGGGTGGTACAATGAGCAGTTCTTC
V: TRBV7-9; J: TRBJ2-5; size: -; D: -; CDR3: CASSLLRRRETQYF; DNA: TGTGCCAGCAGCCTCTTGAGGAGAAGAGAGACCCAGTACTTC
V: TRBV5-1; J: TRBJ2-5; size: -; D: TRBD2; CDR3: CASSPSSGVLYQETQYF; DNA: TGCGCCAGCAGCCCTTCTAGCGGGGTGCTGTACCAAGAGACCCAGTACTTC
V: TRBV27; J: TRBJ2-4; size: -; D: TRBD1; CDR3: CASSLGQGKDIQYF; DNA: TGTGCCAGCAGTTTAGGACAGGGGAAGGACATTCAGTACTTC
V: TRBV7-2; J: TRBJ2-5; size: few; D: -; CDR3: CASSFAGAGETQYF; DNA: TGTGCCAGCAGCTTCGCGGGGGCGGGGGAGACCCAGTACTTC
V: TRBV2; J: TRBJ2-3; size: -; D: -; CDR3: CASRTGSTDTQYF; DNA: TGTGCCAGCAGGACCGGGAGCACAGATACGCAGTATTTT
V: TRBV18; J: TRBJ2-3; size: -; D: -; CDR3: CASSPLGAAGGTDTQYF; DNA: TGTGCCAGCTCACCTCTTGGGGCAGCAGGAGGCACAGATACGCAGTATTTT
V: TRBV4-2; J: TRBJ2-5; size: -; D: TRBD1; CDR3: CASSPQFDRGMGETQYF; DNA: TGTGCCAGCAGCCCTCAATTTGACAGGGGAATGGGAGAGACCCAGTACTTC
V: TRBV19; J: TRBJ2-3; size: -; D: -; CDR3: CASSAQLGHTDTQYF; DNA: TGTGCCAGTAGTGCCCAGTTGGGGCATACAGATACGCAGTATTTT
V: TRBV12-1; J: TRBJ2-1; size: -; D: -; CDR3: CASSGGTRAYNEQFF; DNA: TGTGCCAGCAGCGGCGGGACCCGCGCGTACAATGAGCAGTTCTTC
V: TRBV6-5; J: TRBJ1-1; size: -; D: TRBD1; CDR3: CASSSTGALNTEAFF; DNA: TGTGCCAGCAGTTCAACAGGGGCTTTGAACACTGAAGCTTTCTTT
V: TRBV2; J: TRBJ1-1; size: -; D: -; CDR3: CAIYNTEAFF; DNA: TGTGCCATCTACAACACTGAAGCTTTCTTT
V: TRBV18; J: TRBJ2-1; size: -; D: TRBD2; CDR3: CASSRWTSGEDEQFF; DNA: TGTGCCAGCTCACGATGGACTAGCGGGGAAGATGAGCAGTTCTTC
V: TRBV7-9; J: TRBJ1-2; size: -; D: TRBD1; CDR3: CASSLGGRGNYGYTF; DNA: TGTGCCAGCAGCTTAGGTGGCAGGGGGAACTATGGCTACACCTTC
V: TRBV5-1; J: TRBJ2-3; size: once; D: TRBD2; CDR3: CASSLEGGGLTDTQYF; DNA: TGCGCCAGCAGCTTGGAAGGCGGGGGGCTCACAGATACGCAGTATTTT
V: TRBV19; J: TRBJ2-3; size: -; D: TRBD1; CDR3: CASSGQVTDTQYF; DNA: TGTGCCAGCTCAGGACAGGTCACAGATACGCAGTATTTT
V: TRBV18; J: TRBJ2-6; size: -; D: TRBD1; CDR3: CASSLGQANSGANVLTF; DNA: TGTGCCAGCTCACTTGGACAGGCCAACTCTGGGGCCAACGTCCTGACTTTC
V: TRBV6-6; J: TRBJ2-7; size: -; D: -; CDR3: CASSYGSGAAYEQYF; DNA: TGTGCCAGCAGTTACGGGTCAGGCGCCGCCTACGAGCAGTACTTC
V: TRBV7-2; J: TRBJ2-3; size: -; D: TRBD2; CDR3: CASSLGAGSGGTDTQYF; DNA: TGTGCCAGCAGCTTAGGGGCGGGTAGCGGGGGAACAGATACGCAGTATTTT
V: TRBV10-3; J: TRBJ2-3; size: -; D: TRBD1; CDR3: CATRQGPFTDTQYF; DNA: TGTGCCACGAGACAGGGGCCCTTCACAGATACGCAGTATTTT
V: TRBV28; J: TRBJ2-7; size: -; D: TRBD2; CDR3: CASSFGTSGYYEQYF; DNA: TGTGCCAGCAGTTTTGGGACTAGCGGATACTACGAGCAGTACTTC
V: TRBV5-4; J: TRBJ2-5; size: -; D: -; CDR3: CASSTGVVSQETQYF; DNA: TGTGCCAGCAGCACTGGAGTGGTTAGCCAAGAGACCCAGTACTTC
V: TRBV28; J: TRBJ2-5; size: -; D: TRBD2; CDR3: CASSLNSGGAGETQYF; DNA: TGTGCCAGCAGTTTAAATAGCGGGGGGGCGGGAGAGACCCAGTACTTC
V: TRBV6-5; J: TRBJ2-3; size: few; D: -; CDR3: CASSNRLVADTQYF; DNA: TGTGCCAGCAGTAACCGACTAGTCGCAGATACGCAGTATTTT
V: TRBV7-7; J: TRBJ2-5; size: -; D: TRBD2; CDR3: CASSFSGGQETQYF; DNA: TGTGCCAGCAGCTTTAGCGGGGGGCAAGAGACCCAGTACTTC
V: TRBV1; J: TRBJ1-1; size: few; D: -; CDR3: CTSSQTNPQGADTEAFF; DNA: TGCACCAGCAGCCAAACCAACCCTCAGGGGGCGGACACTGAAGCTTTCTTT
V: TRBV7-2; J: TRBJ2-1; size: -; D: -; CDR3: CASSLSGSSYNEQFF; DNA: TGTGCCAGCAGCTTAAGCGGTAGCTCCTACAATGAGCAGTTCTTC
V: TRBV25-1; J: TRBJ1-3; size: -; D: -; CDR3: CASSEYLGGSGNTIYF; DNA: TGTGCCAGCAGTGAATATCTGGGAGGATCTGGAAACACCATATATTTT
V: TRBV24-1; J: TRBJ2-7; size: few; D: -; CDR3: CATSDNENGQGLNEQYF; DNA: TGTGCCACCAGTGACAACGAAAATGGTCAGGGGCTGAACGAGCAGTACTTC
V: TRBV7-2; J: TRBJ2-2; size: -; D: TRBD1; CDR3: CASSPGQGGTWTGELFF; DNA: TGTGCCAGCAGCCCAGGACAGGGTGGAACATGGACCGGGGAGCTGTTTTTT
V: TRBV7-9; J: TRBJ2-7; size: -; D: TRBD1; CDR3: CASSSGTGAYEQYF; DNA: TGTGCCAGCAGCTCCGGGACAGGGGCCTACGAGCAGTACTTC
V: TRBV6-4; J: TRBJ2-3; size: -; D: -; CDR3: CASSGRDTQYF; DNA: TGTGCCAGCAGCGGTCGGGATACGCAGTATTTT